These 25 T cell receptor beta chains originate from one sample sequenced in a study of blood T cell repertoires in COVID-19. Only in-frame clones appear in the TCRdb table, and some are missing; sequencing was by immunoSEQ multiplex PCR. This table holds under 70,000 clones, approximately 79% found once. Sequencing was carried out using peripheral blood. The receptors were sampled from a man aged 60-69 years with acute or convalescent COVID-19.

This chain links TRBV5-4 with TRBJ1-2; D is uncertain. Trimming cost V 5 bases and J 4 bases, with 15 bases left between them. The germline V gene has CDR1 SGHNT and CDR2 YYREEE (reference sequence). This CDR3 has 14 residues. CDR3 region: CASSQWSDIYGYTF. CDR3 bases: TGTGCCAGCAGTCAATGGTCAGACATCTATGGCTACACCTTC. Full variable domain (missing parts from reference TRBV5-4 and TRBJ1-2): ETGVTQSPTHLIKTRGQQVTLRCSSQSGHNTVSWYQQALGQGPQFIFQYYREEENGRGNFPPRFSGLQFPNYSSELNVNALELDDSALYLCASSQWSDIYGYTFGSGTRLTVV.

The chain uses TRBV6-1 and TRBJ1-6, with D unclear. CDR3 length: 15 residues. Germline loops: CDR1 MNHNS, CDR2 SASEGT. V dropped 1 base and J dropped 7 bases, with 11 bases sitting between them. CDR3 amino acids: CASSEGRVRNSPLHF. The CDR3 nucleotides read TGTGCCAGCAGTGAAGGGCGGGTTAGGAATTCACCCCTCCACTTT.

This clone was observed a single time. The chain employs TRBV9 and TRBJ1-1; the D gene is possibly TRBD1 (6 bases). V lost 0 bases and J lost 8, with 17 bases in between. The V gene's germline CDR1 is SGDLS and CDR2 YYNGEE. CDR3 length: 15 amino acids. The CDR3 here is CASSVVSTGLGEAFF. CDR3 bases: TGTGCCAGCAGCGTAGTAAGTACAGGGCTTGGAGAAGCTTTCTTT.

The J gene is TRBJ2-1, the V gene TRBV28; TRBD2 agrees at 9 bases. Trimming at V came to 3 bases and at J to 2 bases, leaving 11 bases not matched to a gene. This CDR3 is 18 amino acids long. CDR1 is MDHEN, CDR2 SYDVKM, per germline. CDR3 DNA sequence: TGTGCCAGCAGTTTTGAACTTGGGGCTAGCGGGACCTACAATGAGCAGTTCTTC. Translating it yields CASSFELGASGTYNEQFF.

The V call is TRBV27, the J call TRBJ1-2, with D possibly TRBD1 on 5 matching bases. CDR1 is MNHEY and CDR2 is SMNVEV in the germline V gene (reference sequence). The CDR3 runs to 13 residues. The V gene lost 3 bases and the J gene lost 4 bases, with 9 bases spanning the gap. CDR3 bases: TGTGCCAGCAGTTTCCGGGGGGTCTATGGCTACACCTTC. Translation: CASSFRGVYGYTF.

This rearrangement joins TRBV29-1 to TRBJ2-3; 14 bases agree with TRBD2. The CDR3 runs to 15 residues. The germline gives CDR1 SQVTM, CDR2 ANQGSEA. V dropped 4 bases and J dropped 4; count of bases not matched to a gene: 4. CDR3 DNA sequence: TGCAGCGTTGTCCCGGGACTAGCGGGAGCAGATACGCAGTATTTT. As protein: CSVVPGLAGADTQYF.

The chain couples TRBV15 to TRBJ2-5; 7 bases map to TRBD2. Germline V lookup: CDR1 LNHNV, CDR2 YYDKDF (reference sequence). Trimming at V came to 8 bases and at J to 4 bases, leaving 7 bases not matched to a gene. This CDR3 is 13 amino acids long. The CDR3 nucleotides read TGTGCCACCTCGAGTGTAGCGGGAGAGACCCAGTACTTC. Translating it yields CATSSVAGETQYF.

The chain uses TRBV2 and TRBJ2-1; D is possibly TRBD1 (6 bases). V was clipped by 5 bases and J by 11 bases, with 16 bases between them. The germline V gene has CDR1 SNHLY and CDR2 FYNNEI. The CDR3 loop spans 13 amino acids. In nucleotides, the CDR3 is TGTGCCAGCAGTCCCGACAGGAGTCGGCAGCAGTTCTTC. Its protein is CASSPDRSRQQFF.

CDR3 DNA: TGTGCCAGCAGGGGGGGTCCTCTCTCCTACAATGAGCAGTTCTTC. It specifies CASRGGPLSYNEQFF. The V gene is TRBV2, the J gene TRBJ2-1; TRBD2 might be the D (6 bases). The CDR3 is 15 amino acids. V was clipped by 6 bases and J by 0 bases, with 12 bases between them. Germline assignment: CDR1 SNHLY and CDR2 FYNNEI.

This sequence joins TRBV28 and TRBJ1-5; no reliable D call. Looked up from germline, CDR1 is MDHEN and CDR2 is SYDVKM. The ends were cut back, 1 base at V and 7 bases at J, with 2 bases in the middle. The CDR3 loop spans 11 amino acids. The CDR3 DNA follows: TGTGCCAGCAGTTTATCGCAGCCCCAGCATTTT. Translated, it gives CASSLSQPQHF.

V usage is TRBV30 and J usage is TRBJ2-7; perhaps TRBD2 as D (6 bases). The length of the CDR3 is 14 residues. The germline V gene has CDR1 GTSNPN and CDR2 SVGIG (reference sequence). Trimming left V 3 bases short and J 2 bases short, with 14 bases between. The CDR3 spells CAWRTSGLTYEQYF. The DNA for the CDR3 is TGTGCCTGGAGGACCTCGGGACTCACCTACGAGCAGTACTTC. Full variable domain (rest looked up from reference TRBV30 and TRBJ2-7): SQTIHQWPATLVQPVGSPLSLECTVEGTSNPNLYWYRQAAGRGLQLLFYSVGIGQISSEVPQNLSASRPQDRQFILSSKKLLLSDSGFYLCAWRTSGLTYEQYFGPGTRLTVT.

This chain uses TRBV24-1 with TRBJ1-2; 10 bases map to TRBD1. Losses at the gene ends were 10 bases for V and 2 bases for J; bases not matched to a gene: 3. Germline V lookup: CDR1 KGHDR, CDR2 SFDVKD. The CDR3 extends over 13 amino acids. In DNA, the CDR3 is TGTGCCACTAGACAGGGGGCGAACTATGGCTACACCTTC. Encoded protein: CATRQGANYGYTF.

The V call is TRBV10-3, the J call TRBJ2-3; the match to TRBD2 covers 14 bases. Germline V CDR1 and CDR2: ENHRY, SYGVKD. This CDR3 is 13 amino acids long. With V trimmed by 10 bases and J by 7 bases, 4 bases remained unmatched. CDR3: CATGTSGRHTQYF. The CDR3, as DNA: TGTGCCACCGGGACTAGCGGGAGACATACGCAGTATTTT.

This sequence joins TRBV6-5 and TRBJ1-5; maybe TRBD1 (5 bases). The CDR3 consists of 14 residues. The V and J ends lost 2 bases and 6 bases respectively, with 11 bases between them. Germline V gives CDR1 MNHEY, CDR2 SVGAGI. The CDR3 DNA is TGTGCCAGCAGTTACGGCGGGGGGAGTCAGCCCCAGCATTTT. It specifies CASSYGGGSQPQHF.

This clone was observed a single time. V is TRBV18 and J is TRBJ1-5; D remains unclear. The CDR3 length is 12 residues. V was pared by 4 bases and J by 5 bases, with 6 bases between. Germline values: CDR1 KGHSH, CDR2 LQKENI. The CDR3 DNA follows: TGTGCCAGCTCACTTCGAGATCAGCCCCAGCATTTT. Its translation is CASSLRDQPQHF.

This chain links TRBV6-5 with TRBJ2-3; a possible D gene is TRBD1 (6 bases). The CDR3 spans 15 residues. Germline V lookup: CDR1 MNHEY, CDR2 SVGAGI. Trimming took off 2 bases at V and 0 bases at J, with 9 bases between the two ends. CDR3 protein: CASSYGRGSTDTQYF. The CDR3 DNA reads as TGTGCCAGCAGTTACGGTAGGGGGAGCACAGATACGCAGTATTTT.

This chain joins TRBV7-8 and TRBJ2-2, with TRBD2 matching over 7 bases. CDR1 is SGHVS, CDR2 FQNEAQ, per germline. The CDR3 extends over 14 amino acids. The V segment lost 3 bases and the J segment 6 bases; nucleotides outside the gene matches: 4. The CDR3 region has the DNA TGTGCCAGCAGCTTGGGAGGGTCGGCCGGGGAGCTGTTTTTT. Its translation: CASSLGGSAGELFF.

This chain connects TRBV19 to TRBJ2-7; a weak D match, TRBD1 (6 bases). Trimming removed 6 bases from V and 2 bases from J, with 11 bases in between. The germline V gene has CDR1 LNHDA and CDR2 SQIVND (reference sequence). CDR3 size: 13 residues. The CDR3 protein is CASRRTDTYEQYF. CDR3 coding DNA: TGTGCCAGTAGAAGGACAGACACCTACGAGCAGTACTTC.

V is TRBV28 and J is TRBJ2-7, with D perhaps matching TRBD1 (5 bases). Per germline, CDR1 MDHEN and CDR2 SYDVKM. The CDR3 covers 14 residues. V gave up 0 bases and J gave up 0 bases, with 6 bases separating them. The CDR3 nucleotides read TGTGCCAGCAGTTTATGGCAGGGCTCCTACGAGCAGTACTTC. Translating gives CASSLWQGSYEQYF. Variable domain in full (rest from reference TRBV28 and TRBJ2-7): DVKVTQSSRYLVKRTGEKVFLECVQDMDHENMFWYRQDPGLGLRLIYFSYDVKMKEKGDIPEGYSVSREKKERFSLILESASTNQTSMYLCASSLWQGSYEQYFGPGTRLTVT.

The chain joins TRBV6-5 to TRBJ1-2; possibly TRBD1 for D (5 bases). The V gene's germline CDR1 is MNHEY and CDR2 SVGAGI. The CDR3 has 14 amino acids. V was clipped by 0 bases and J by 5 bases, with 10 bases between them. The CDR3 region has the DNA TGTGCCAGCAGTTACTCGAAACAGGTTTATGGCTACACCTTC. Its translation: CASSYSKQVYGYTF.

This chain uses TRBV9 with TRBJ2-7; 11 bases line up with TRBD2. The CDR3 length is 15 residues. V lost 3 bases to trimming and J lost 5 bases; unmatched junction nucleotides: 7. CDR1 is SGDLS, CDR2 YYNGEE, per germline. The CDR3 loop is CASSGPLAGGDEQYF. CDR3 coding DNA: TGTGCCAGCAGCGGACCTCTAGCGGGAGGCGACGAGCAGTACTTC.

The rearrangement uses TRBV6-4 and TRBJ2-2; no clear D gene. Trimming took 4 bases from V and 0 from J, leaving 9 bases between them. The CDR3 has 15 amino acids. In germline, CDR1 is MRHNA, CDR2 SNTAGT. The CDR3 sequence: CASSATTTNTGELFF. CDR3 nucleotides: TGTGCCAGCAGTGCAACTACTACGAACACCGGGGAGCTGTTTTTT.

There are a few counts of this clone. The CDR3 loop reads CASSEDRSRYEQYF. The CDR3 region has the DNA TGTGCCAGCAGCGAAGACAGGAGTAGATACGAGCAGTACTTC. The V gene is TRBV7-2, the J gene TRBJ2-7, with a weak D call TRBD1 (6 bases). This CDR3 comprises 14 residues. CDR1 and CDR2 from the germline V gene are SGHTA and FQGNSA. Between the trimmed V and J ends, which lost 5 bases and 4 bases, there was a span of 15 bases.

The chain couples TRBV6-5 to TRBJ2-4; 8 bases are a match to TRBD2. From germline, CDR1 is MNHEY and CDR2 SVGAGI. After removal of 6 bases from V and 6 bases from J, the junction contained 4 bases not matched to a gene. The CDR3 contains 13 residues. In DNA form, the CDR3 reads TGTGCCAGCAGCGCGGGAGGCGGAAACATTCAGTACTTC. Translating gives CASSAGGGNIQYF.

The chain is built from TRBV7-9 and TRBJ2-1, with D possibly matching TRBD1 (6 bases). There are 13 residues in the CDR3. With 9 bases removed from V and 9 bases from J, the gap between germline ends came to 18 bases. Germline lookup yields CDR1 SEHNR and CDR2 FQNEAQ (reference sequence). CDR3 sequence reads: CASKTGITSEQFF. The CDR3 nucleotides read TGTGCCAGTAAGACAGGAATAACTTCTGAGCAGTTCTTC. The full variable domain, with the rest looked up from reference TRBV7-9 and TRBJ2-1, is DTGVSQNPRHKITKRGQNVTFRCDPISEHNRLYWYRQTLGQGPEFLTYFQNEAQLEKSRLLSDRFSAERPKGSFSTLEIQRTEQGDSAMYLCASKTGITSEQFFGPGTRLTVL.